The 8 T cell receptor beta chains presented below share a single source sample, sequenced in a study of tumor and adjacent non-tumor tissue in lung cancer. RNA was extracted from bulk tissue without any cell sorting. TCRbeta libraries were built with three rounds of nested PCR, modified from ARM-PCR. MiXCR, run by TCRdb on the multiplex PCR reads, gives a single entry per CDR3 protein. The sample has fewer than 85,000 distinct CDR3 sequences, 65% to 90% seen once. Sequenced: lung tumor tissue. The origin of the receptors is a woman in her forties or fifties with non-small cell lung cancer.

A note on this clonotype: An end of the junction does not agree with germline; a read error may underlie this. The rearrangement links TRBV29-1 to TRBJ1-1, with a tentative D call TRBD1 (5 bases). CDR3 size: 13 residues. From germline, CDR1 is SQVTM and CDR2 ANQGSEA. The CDR3 region has the DNA TGCAGCGTTCGACAGCAGATGAACACTGAAGTTTTCTTT. This sequence encodes CSVRQQMNTEVFF.

The chain carries TRBV5-4 and TRBJ1-1; D gene unclear. Deletions cut 8 bases from V and 0 bases from J, with 14 bases between. There are 14 residues in the CDR3. Germline V lookup: CDR1 SGHNT, CDR2 YYREEE (reference sequence). The CDR3 loop is CARRSWSLNTEAFF. The CDR3 DNA follows: TGTGCCAGGAGATCGTGGTCCTTGAACACTGAAGCTTTCTTT.

The genes are TRBV29-1 and TRBJ1-1; D gene ambiguous. The CDR3 has 14 residues. Germline assignment: CDR1 SQVTM and CDR2 ANQGSEA. The germline V and J ends were trimmed by 8 bases and 1 base, with 17 bases remaining between them. The CDR3 here is CSIGTVVTNTEAFF. The CDR3, as DNA: TGCAGCATTGGTACGGTGGTCACGAACACTGAAGCTTTCTTT.

A note on this clonotype: Given the absence of the conserved phenylalanine or tryptophan at the CDR3 end, a read error is likely. The chain is built from TRBV12-3 or TRBV12-4 and TRBJ2-2; the D gene is possibly TRBD1 (5 bases). Trimming removed 6 bases from V and 6 bases from J, with 14 bases in between. CDR3 size: 14 residues. The CDR3 DNA reads as TGTGCCAGCAGCACGAAAGGGGTTGCCGGGGAGCTGTTTCTC. This sequence encodes CASSTKGVAGELFL.

The V gene is TRBV5-6, the J gene TRBJ2-7; the D call may be TRBD1 or TRBD2 (5 bases each). The germline V gene encodes CDR1 SGHDT and CDR2 YYEEEE. The CDR3 contains 12 residues. CDR3 region: CVTRYWGTEQYF. The CDR3 nucleotides are TGTGTCACCAGATATTGGGGGACCGAGCAGTACTTC.

Of note for this clonotype: At one end the junction does not follow the germline gene, possibly because of a read error. V and J are TRBV29-1 and TRBJ2-7; D is possibly TRBD2 (6 bases). CDR1 and CDR2 (germline): SQVTM, ANQGSEA. The CDR3 has 14 amino acids. CDR3 residues: CNVEAGRESYEQYF. DNA for the CDR3: TGCAACGTTGAAGCGGGCAGGGAAAGCTACGAGCAGTACTTC.

In the case of this clonotype: One end of the junction does not line up with germline, which may come from a read error. This chain uses TRBV11-1 with TRBJ2-1; D gene ambiguous. CDR3 size: 14 residues. The germline CDR1 and CDR2 sequences are SGHAT and FQDESV (reference sequence). The DNA for the CDR3 is TGTGCCAGCAGCATCCGACAAGCATTCGATGAGCAATTCTTC. This encodes CASSIRQAFDEQFF.

V is TRBV28 and J is TRBJ2-3; unclear D gene. Germline values: CDR1 MDHEN, CDR2 SYDVKM. This CDR3 contains 15 residues. Trimming cost V 4 bases and J 5 bases, with 16 bases left between them. CDR3 region: CASSSPPELIDTQYF. For the CDR3, the DNA is TGTGCCAGCAGTTCCCCCCCTGAACTTATAGATACGCAGTATTTT. Full variable domain (missing parts from reference TRBV28 and TRBJ2-3): DVKVTQSSRYLVKRTGEKVFLECVQDMDHENMFWYRQDPGLGLRLIYFSYDVKMKEKGDIPEGYSVSREKKERFSLILESASTNQTSMYLCASSSPPELIDTQYFGPGTRLTVL.